This entry lists 23 T cell receptor beta chains sequenced from one sample in a study of tissue T cells after allogeneic stem cell transplantation. Data came from immunoSEQ multiplex PCR; TCRdb stores just in-frame clones and leaves some out. The sample lists over a thousand clones, just over 45% occurring once. Described time point: mouse harvest day 14 after allogeneic transplant. Each mouse received 10^7 T-cell-depleted marrow cells plus 10^6 splenic CD5+ T cells by tail vein. Sequencing was performed on gut tissue. All receptors derive from a female BALB/c mouse given C57BL/6 T cells with graft-versus-host disease after an allogeneic hematopoietic cell transplant.

As concerns this clone: The gene symbols are mouse symbols. With the read ending 1 residue before the CDR3 end, the germline J gene is used to fill in that end. The J gene is TRBJ2-5, the V gene TRBV26; the D gene is possibly TRBD1 (5 bases). V was shortened by 1 base and J by 6 bases, with 11 bases between the two germline ends. Germline V gene lookup returns CDR1 KGHPV and CDR2 FQNQEV (reference sequence). The CDR3 loop spans 14 amino acids. The sequenced CDR3 bases are TGTGCCAGCAGTCTGTACCAGGGAGGCGACACCCAGTAC. It codes for CASSLYQGGDTQY. The CDR3 as a whole reads CASSLYQGGDTQYF.

This clone occurred once. Germline and genes: mouse. The read halts 1 residue ahead of the CDR3 end, with the missing end drawn from the germline J gene. The chain joins TRBV26 to TRBJ2-4; D might be TRBD1 (6 bases). Trimming removed 0 bases at V and 3 bases at J, with 7 bases between. Germline V gives CDR1 KGHPV, CDR2 FQNQEV (reference sequence). The length of the CDR3 is 14 residues. The CDR3 reads CASSLSQGQNTLYF. The sequenced part of the CDR3 DNA is TGTGCCAGCAGTCTGTCACAGGGACAAAACACCTTGTAC. The full variable domain, rest sourced from reference TRBV26 and TRBJ2-4, is NSKVIQTPRYLVKGQGQKAKMRCIPEKGHPVVFWYQQNKNNEFKFLINFQNQEVLQQIDMTEKRFSAECPSNSPCSLEIQSSEAGDSALYLCASSLSQGQNTLYFGAGTRLSVL.

In regard to this clone: Genes and germline are mouse. The read terminates 1 residue ahead of where the CDR3 ends, so the germline J gene completes it. The chain employs TRBV16 and TRBJ2-1; 9 bases agree with TRBD2. V shed 5 bases and J 3 bases; nucleotides not matched to a gene: 5. Per the germline V gene, CDR1 is SGHSA and CDR2 is FRNQAP. The CDR3 runs to 15 residues. Incomplete CDR3 DNA: TGTGCAAGCAGCCCTCCTGGGGGGGGCTATGCTGAGCAGTTC. Encoded protein: CASSPPGGGYAEQF. The whole CDR3 region reads CASSPPGGGYAEQFF. The whole variable domain, filled in from reference TRBV16 and TRBJ2-1, reads NAGVIQTPRHKVTGKGQEATLWCEPISGHSAVFWYRQTIVQGLEFLTYFRNQAPIDDSGMPKERFSAQMPNQSHSTLKIQSTQPQDSAVYLCASSPPGGGYAEQFFGPGTRLTVL.

This clone was detected a few times. Gene names are the mouse ones. The CDR3 end falls 1 residue outside the read, so it is completed with the germline J gene. This chain connects TRBV3 to TRBJ2-7; 7 nucleotides agree with TRBD1. The V gene end was trimmed by 3 bases and the J gene end by 6 bases; junction bases not matched to a gene: 2. Germline CDR1 reads SNHLY; CDR2 reads FYNGKV (reference sequence). CDR3 length: 12 residues. CDR3: CASSFTGVEQYF. The CDR3 bases that were read are TGTGCCAGCAGCTTCACAGGGGTTGAACAGTAC.

This clone was seen a handful of times. The genes are named according to mouse. Sequencing ends 1 residue short of the CDR3 end; the germline J gene provides the rest. The chain is built from TRBV12-2 and TRBJ2-3; D gene uncertain. The germline gives CDR1 SGHLS, CDR2 HYDKME. The CDR3 loop spans 12 amino acids. Deletions cut 2 bases from V and 5 bases from J, with 7 bases between. CDR3: CASSPGVETLYF. The CDR3 DNA, read in part, is TGTGCCAGCTCTCCCGGGGTAGAAACGCTGTAT. The full variable domain, rest sourced from reference TRBV12-2 and TRBJ2-3, is NSGVVQSPRYIIKGKGERSILKCIPISGHLSVAWYQQTQGQELKFFIQHYDKMERDKGNLPSRFSVQQFDDYHSEMNMSALELEDSAVYFCASSPGVETLYFGSGTRLTVL.

Worth noting for this clone: Each gene name is a mouse one. With the read ending 1 residue before the CDR3 end, the germline J gene is used to fill in that end. The chain couples TRBV13-2 to TRBJ2-5; 9 bases are shared with TRBD2. Per germline, CDR1 NNHNN and CDR2 SYGAGS (reference sequence). This CDR3 is built from 14 residues. Trimming removed 4 bases from V and 2 bases from J; junction bases left unmatched: 2. Here the CDR3 reads CASGRTGVQDTQYF. The sequenced part of the CDR3 DNA is TGTGCCAGCGGTCGGACTGGGGTCCAAGACACCCAGTAC.

Notes on this clone: Gene names and germline match the mouse. Read sequence stops 1 residue before the CDR3 end, and the germline J gene provides the missing end. The chain combines TRBV13-3 with TRBJ2-2; no clear D. CDR1 is NNHDY, CDR2 SYVADS, per germline. Trimming left V 3 bases short and J 0 bases short, with 6 bases between. This CDR3 spans 14 amino acids. The CDR3 spells CASSATANTGQLYF. The covered CDR3 bases are TGTGCCAGCAGTGCCACAGCAAACACCGGGCAGCTCTAC.

On this clone itself: Mouse gene names apply. The DNA ends 1 residue before the CDR3 does, and the rest of the CDR3 is filled in from the germline J gene. The rearrangement joins TRBV5 to TRBJ1-3, with unresolved D. V lost 0 bases, J lost 3 bases, and 6 bases lay in between. Germline V gives CDR1 LGHNA, CDR2 YNLKQL (reference sequence). The CDR3 totals 14 residues. The CDR3 sequence: CASSQEGSGNTLYF. The sequenced CDR3 bases are TGTGCCAGCAGCCAAGAGGGAAGTGGAAATACGCTCTAT.

This clone is judged large. Gene names and germline refer to mouse. The read is 1 residue too short to cover the CDR3 end, so that end is filled in from the germline J gene. The genes are TRBV19 and TRBJ2-1, with 7 bases identical to TRBD1. The length of the CDR3 is 15 residues. Germline values: CDR1 FNHDT, CDR2 SITEND (reference sequence). The V segment lost 0 bases and the J segment 7 bases; nucleotides outside the gene matches: 7. CDR3 sequence: CASSIGRGWSAEQFF. Partial CDR3 DNA: TGTGCCAGCAGTATAGGCAGGGGGTGGAGCGCTGAGCAGTTC. Full variable domain (rest looked up from reference TRBV19 and TRBJ2-1): GGIITQTPKFLIGQEGQKLTLKCQQNFNHDTMYWYRQDSGKGLRLIYYSITENDLQKGDLSEGYDASREKKSSFSLTVTSAQKNEMAVFLCASSIGRGWSAEQFFGPGTRLTVL.

With regard to this clone: The junction departs from the called germline gene at one end, perhaps through a read error. Gene names follow the mouse nomenclature. The CDR3 is cut off 1 residue early in the read; its end comes from the germline J gene. J is TRBJ2-5 and V is TRBV16; D is unresolved. Germline assignment: CDR1 SGHSA and CDR2 FRNQAP. This CDR3 region has 14 residues. CDR3 residues: CASSLDAIQDIQYF. The CDR3 DNA, read in part, is TGTGCAAGCAGCTTAGATGCCATCCAAGACATCCAGTAC.

Concerning this clone itself: Gene names denote mouse genes. The read falls 1 residue short of the CDR3 end, and the missing part is taken from the germline J gene. The rearrangement links TRBV16 to TRBJ2-3; D unclear. CDR3 size: 15 residues. Looked up from germline, CDR1 is SGHSA and CDR2 is FRNQAP. V gave up 0 bases and J gave up 0 bases, with 7 bases separating them. The part of the CDR3 DNA that was read is TGTGCAAGCAGCTTAGAGGGGAGGAGTGCAGAAACGCTGTAT. It specifies CASSLEGRSAETLY. In full, the CDR3 is CASSLEGRSAETLYF. Looking up the rest from reference TRBV16 and TRBJ2-3 gives the full variable domain: NAGVIQTPRHKVTGKGQEATLWCEPISGHSAVFWYRQTIVQGLEFLTYFRNQAPIDDSGMPKERFSAQMPNQSHSTLKIQSTQPQDSAVYLCASSLEGRSAETLYFGSGTRLTVL.

On this clone itself: Genes here carry mouse names. The CDR3 bases that were read are TGTGCCAGCAGTCCCGACAGTAACCAAGACACCCAGTAC. Protein sequence: CASSPDSNQDTQY. The whole CDR3 sequence reads CASSPDSNQDTQYF. The V gene is TRBV13-3, the J gene TRBJ2-5; D perhaps matches TRBD1 (5 bases). The read halts 1 residue ahead of the CDR3 end, with the missing end drawn from the germline J gene. Trimming shortened V by 4 bases and J by 0 bases, and 9 bases separated the two germline ends. The CDR3 loop spans 14 amino acids. Germline loops: CDR1 NNHDY, CDR2 SYVADS.

In the case of this clone: Gene names and germline refer to mouse. The CDR3 goes on 1 residue after the read ends, and that part is filled in from the germline J gene. Other DNA sequences in the same sample also yield this CDR3. The chain joins TRBV5 to TRBJ2-7, with D possibly matching TRBD1 (7 bases). The CDR3 is 15 residues long. The germline CDR1 and CDR2 sequences are LGHNA and YNLKQL (reference sequence). The V and J ends lost 0 bases and 7 bases respectively, with 16 bases between them. The chain's CDR3 is CASSQEGGGAGEQYF. The sequenced CDR3 bases are TGTGCCAGCAGCCAAGAGGGAGGGGGCGCAGGGGAACAGTAC.

Comment on this clone: Gene names and germline match the mouse. The CDR3 is cut off 1 residue early in the read; its end comes from the germline J gene. The chain joins TRBV3 to TRBJ1-2; TRBD1 might be the D (5 bases). CDR3 length equals 13 residues. The V gene lost 4 bases and the J gene lost 1 base, with 7 bases spanning the gap. From germline, CDR1 is SNHLY and CDR2 FYNGKV (reference sequence). The CDR3 DNA, read in part, is TGTGCCAGCAGCTCCGACAGAAACTCCGACTACACC. Its protein product is CASSSDRNSDYT. The entire CDR3 protein is CASSSDRNSDYTF.

The sample holds a few counts of this clone. The gene symbols are mouse symbols. The CDR3 extends 1 residue past the end of the read, so its final part is completed from the germline J gene. The V and J genes are TRBV15 and TRBJ1-4, with no clear D. Trimming removed 6 bases at V and 5 bases at J, with 7 bases between. The CDR3 sequence is 12 residues long. Germline loops: CDR1 SGHND, CDR2 FRSKSL. The CDR3 sequence is CASRGKNERLFF. The CDR3 bases that were read are TGTGCCAGCAGAGGAAAAAACGAAAGATTATTT.

Relative to its sample, this clone is large (0.1 to 1%). Gene names and germline refer to mouse. Coverage ceases 1 residue before the CDR3 finishes, and the germline J gene fills in the end. V usage is TRBV3 and J usage is TRBJ2-7; TRBD2 matches 8 bases. V trimming: 1 base; J trimming: 6 bases; junction bases outside the gene matches: 2. The CDR3 extends over 13 amino acids. CDR1 SNHLY and CDR2 FYNGKV come from the germline V gene (reference sequence). The part of the CDR3 DNA that was read is TGTGCCAGCAGCTTAGAAACTGGGGGTGAACAGTAC. It encodes CASSLETGGEQY. In full, the CDR3 reads CASSLETGGEQYF.

For this clone: The genes and germline here are from mouse. The CDR3 end lies 1 residue beyond the end of the read and is filled in from the germline J gene. The chain couples TRBV13-1 to TRBJ2-1, with 7 bases identical to TRBD2. V trimming: 1 base; J trimming: 1 base; junction bases outside the gene matches: 2. In germline, CDR1 is NSHNY, CDR2 SYGAGN. The CDR3 has 15 amino acids. The covered CDR3 bases are TGTGCCAGCAGTGATCCGGGGGGGAACTATGCTGAGCAGTTC. Translating it yields CASSDPGGNYAEQF. The full CDR3 protein is CASSDPGGNYAEQFF.

This clone was detected only once. The germline and genes are mouse ones. The read is 1 residue too short to cover the CDR3 end, so that end is filled in from the germline J gene. The chain carries TRBV13-2 and TRBJ2-5; D is ambiguous. This CDR3 is built from 13 residues. The germline V gene has CDR1 NNHNN and CDR2 SYGAGS (reference sequence). The V end lost 0 bases, the J end lost 4 bases, and 6 bases lay between the germline ends. The part of the CDR3 DNA that was read is TGTGCCAGCGGTGATGCAACAAAAGACACCCAGTAC. Translated, it gives CASGDATKDTQY. Given in full, the CDR3 is CASGDATKDTQYF.

In its sample, this clone was seen a few times. Gene names are mouse gene names. The missing CDR3 end, 1 residue past where the read stops, is filled in from the germline J gene. The chain employs TRBV1 and TRBJ1-3; D may be TRBD1 (5 bases). CDR3 length: 15 amino acids. Trimming left V 0 bases short and J 1 base short, with 7 bases between. Germline-derived CDR1 and CDR2 are NSQYPW and LRSPGD (reference sequence). CDR3 bases read: TGCACCTGCAGTGCAGATAACAGGTCTGGAAATACGCTCTAT. This sequence encodes CTCSADNRSGNTLY. The CDR3 as a whole reads CTCSADNRSGNTLYF.

In this sample, this clone turned up once. Genes and germline come from the mouse. The read terminates 1 residue ahead of where the CDR3 ends, so the germline J gene completes it. The J gene is TRBJ2-4, the V gene TRBV24, with D hard to call. Trimming took off 6 bases at V and 4 bases at J, with 5 bases between the two ends. Germline V gene sequence: CDR1 KGHTA, CDR2 FRNEEI. The CDR3 is 11 amino acids. The chain's CDR3 is CASSLENTLYF. The sequenced CDR3 bases are TGTGCCAGCAGCCTGGAAAACACCTTGTAC.

Remarks on this clone: All gene names here are mouse names. The read terminates 1 residue ahead of where the CDR3 ends, so the germline J gene completes it. This chain uses TRBV12-1 with TRBJ2-3; D unclear. The CDR3 covers 12 residues. The germline V and J ends were trimmed by 2 bases and 4 bases, with 6 bases remaining between them. Germline CDR1 and CDR2: SGHSN and HYEKVE. The CDR3 region is CASSPRTETLYF. The sequenced CDR3 bases are TGTGCCAGCTCTCCCCGAACAGAAACGCTGTAT.

About this clone: The genes and germline here are from mouse. Read sequence stops 1 residue before the CDR3 end, and the germline J gene provides the missing end. This chain joins TRBV12-2 and TRBJ2-2, with 9 bases identical to TRBD1. With V trimmed by 2 bases and J by 0 bases, 3 bases remained unmatched. The CDR3 consists of 16 residues. The V gene's germline CDR1 is SGHLS and CDR2 HYDKME. The CDR3 region is CASSPDRGSNTGQLYF. CDR3 DNA (partial): TGTGCCAGCTCTCCCGACAGGGGGTCAAACACCGGGCAGCTCTAC.

The sample holds one count of this clone. The gene names given are mouse names. The read terminates 1 residue before the CDR3 end, so the remaining end is supplied by the germline J gene. The rearrangement uses TRBV29 and TRBJ2-4, with a weak D call TRBD1 (5 bases). Germline lookup yields CDR1 MSHET and CDR2 SYDVDS. The CDR3 runs to 14 residues. Trimming cost V 7 bases and J 0 bases, with 11 bases left between them. The CDR3 sequence is CASTGQPSQNTLYF. CDR3 DNA, as far as it was read: TGTGCTAGCACCGGACAACCTAGTCAAAACACCTTGTAC.